Described below is a single TCR beta chain sequence and its context. Here immunoSEQ multiplex PCR was the method, and the copy in TCRdb shows in-frame clones only, minus some. The data hold 200,000 to 250,000 clones, with about 88% observed a single time. The data are from a study of blood T cell repertoires in COVID-19. The CDR3 loop spans 17 amino acids. The germline V gene has CDR1 SGHRS and CDR2 YFSETQ. J gave up 5 bases and V 4 bases, and 10 bases lay outside the gene matches. The J gene is TRBJ2-5, the V gene TRBV5-1; 14 positions match TRBD2. Source material: peripheral blood. The sequence came from a woman aged 55-70 years with acute or convalescent COVID-19. Here the CDR3 DNA reads TGCGCCAGCAGCGCCTCCGGGACTAGCGGGAGTCACGAGACCCAGTACTTC. It is translated as CASSASGTSGSHETQYF.